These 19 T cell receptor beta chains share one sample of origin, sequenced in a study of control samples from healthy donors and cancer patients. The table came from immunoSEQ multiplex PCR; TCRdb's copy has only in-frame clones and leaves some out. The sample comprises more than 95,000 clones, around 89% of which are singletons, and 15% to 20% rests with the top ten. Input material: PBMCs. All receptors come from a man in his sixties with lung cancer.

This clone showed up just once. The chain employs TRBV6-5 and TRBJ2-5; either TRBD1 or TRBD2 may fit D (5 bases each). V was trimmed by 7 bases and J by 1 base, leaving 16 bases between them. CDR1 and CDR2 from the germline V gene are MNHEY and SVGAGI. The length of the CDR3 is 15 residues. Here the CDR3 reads CASIYIGGPQETQYF. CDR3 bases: TGTGCCAGCATCTACATTGGGGGTCCCCAAGAGACCCAGTACTTC.

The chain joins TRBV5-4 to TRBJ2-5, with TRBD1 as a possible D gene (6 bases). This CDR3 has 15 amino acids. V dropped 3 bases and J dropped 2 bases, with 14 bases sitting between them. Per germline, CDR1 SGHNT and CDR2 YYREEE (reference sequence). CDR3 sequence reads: CASSSLSDRQETQYF. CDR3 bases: TGTGCCAGCAGCTCCCTCTCGGACAGACAAGAGACCCAGTACTTC.

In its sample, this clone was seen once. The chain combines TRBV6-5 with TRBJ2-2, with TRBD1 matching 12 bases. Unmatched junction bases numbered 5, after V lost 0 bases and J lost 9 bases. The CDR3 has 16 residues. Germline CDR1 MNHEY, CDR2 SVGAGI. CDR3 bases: TGTGCCAGCAGTTACTCTAGGGACAGGGGGCGCCGGGAGCTGTTTTTT. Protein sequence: CASSYSRDRGRRELFF.

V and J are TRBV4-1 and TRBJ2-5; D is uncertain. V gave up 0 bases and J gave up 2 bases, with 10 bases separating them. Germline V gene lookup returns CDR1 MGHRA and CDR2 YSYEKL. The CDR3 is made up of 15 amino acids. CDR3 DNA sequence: TGCGCCAGCAGCCAAGAAAGCCACAGTCAAGAGACCCAGTACTTC. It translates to CASSQESHSQETQYF.

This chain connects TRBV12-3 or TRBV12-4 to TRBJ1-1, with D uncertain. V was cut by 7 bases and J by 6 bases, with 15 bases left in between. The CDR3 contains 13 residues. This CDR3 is CASTSTPVPEAFF. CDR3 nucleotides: TGTGCCAGCACTTCTACCCCAGTCCCTGAAGCTTTCTTT.

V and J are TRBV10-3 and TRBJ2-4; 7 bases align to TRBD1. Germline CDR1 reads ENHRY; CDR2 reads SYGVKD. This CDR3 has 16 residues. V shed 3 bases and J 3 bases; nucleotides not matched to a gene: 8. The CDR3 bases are TGTGCCATCAGTGAAACAGGGGTTGTTGGCAAAAACATTCAGTACTTC. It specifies CAISETGVVGKNIQYF.

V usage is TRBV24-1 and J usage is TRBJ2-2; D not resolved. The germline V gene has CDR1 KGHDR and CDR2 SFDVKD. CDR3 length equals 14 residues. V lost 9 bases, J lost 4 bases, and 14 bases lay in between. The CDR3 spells CATSPGPSTGELFF. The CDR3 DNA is TGTGCCACCTCCCCCGGCCCGAGCACCGGGGAGCTGTTTTTT.

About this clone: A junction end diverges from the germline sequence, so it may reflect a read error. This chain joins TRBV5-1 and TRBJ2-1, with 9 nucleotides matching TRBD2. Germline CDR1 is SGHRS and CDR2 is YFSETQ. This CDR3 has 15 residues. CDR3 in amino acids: CASRLGLAENNEQFF. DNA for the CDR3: TGCGCCAGCAGGTTGGGACTAGCAGAGAACAATGAGCAGTTCTTC.

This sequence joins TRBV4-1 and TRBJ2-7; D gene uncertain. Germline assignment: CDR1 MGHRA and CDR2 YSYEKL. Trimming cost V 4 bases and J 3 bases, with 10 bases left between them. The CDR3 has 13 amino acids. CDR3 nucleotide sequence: TGCGCCAGCAGCCTGAAAGACGGCTACGAGCAGTACTTC. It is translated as CASSLKDGYEQYF.

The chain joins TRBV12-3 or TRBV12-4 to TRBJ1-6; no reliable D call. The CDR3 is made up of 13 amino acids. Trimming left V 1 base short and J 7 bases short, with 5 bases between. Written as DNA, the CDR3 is TGTGCCAGCAGTTTAGGACAAAATTCACCCCTCCACTTT. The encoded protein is CASSLGQNSPLHF.

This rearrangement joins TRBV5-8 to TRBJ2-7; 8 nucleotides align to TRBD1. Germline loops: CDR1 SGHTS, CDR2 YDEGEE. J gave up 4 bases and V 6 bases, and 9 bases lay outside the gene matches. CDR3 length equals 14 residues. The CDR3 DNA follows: TGTGCCAGCATCAGGGGGCGTGGATCATACGAGCAGTACTTC. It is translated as CASIRGRGSYEQYF.

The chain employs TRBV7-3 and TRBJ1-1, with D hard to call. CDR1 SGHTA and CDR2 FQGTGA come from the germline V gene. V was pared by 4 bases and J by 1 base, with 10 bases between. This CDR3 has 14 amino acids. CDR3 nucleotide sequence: TGTGCCAGCAGCTCCGGCTCCTCGAACACTGAAGCTTTCTTT. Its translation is CASSSGSSNTEAFF.

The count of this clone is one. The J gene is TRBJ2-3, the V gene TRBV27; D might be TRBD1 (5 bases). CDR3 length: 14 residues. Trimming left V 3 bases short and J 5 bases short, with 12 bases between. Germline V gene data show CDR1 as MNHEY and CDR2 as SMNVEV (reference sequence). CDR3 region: CASSFKGAGDTQYF. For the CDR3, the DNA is TGTGCCAGCAGTTTCAAAGGGGCCGGAGATACGCAGTATTTT.

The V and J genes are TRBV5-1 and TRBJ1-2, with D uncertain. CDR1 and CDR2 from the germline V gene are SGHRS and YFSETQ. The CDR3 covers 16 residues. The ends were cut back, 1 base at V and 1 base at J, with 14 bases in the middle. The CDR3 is CASSLQAVADNYGYTF. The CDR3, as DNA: TGCGCCAGCAGCTTGCAGGCCGTCGCCGATAACTATGGCTACACCTTC.

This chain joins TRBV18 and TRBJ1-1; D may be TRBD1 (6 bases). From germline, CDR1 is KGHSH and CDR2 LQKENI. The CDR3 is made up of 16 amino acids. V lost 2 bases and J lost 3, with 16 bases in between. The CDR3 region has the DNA TGTGCCAGCTCACCAGGGACACCATTTGGGTACACTGAAGCTTTCTTT. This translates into CASSPGTPFGYTEAFF.

The DNA for the CDR3 is TGTGCCAGCAGTTTAACAGGAGACGTCCTGACTTTC. Its protein is CASSLTGDVLTF. The chain is built from TRBV27 and TRBJ2-6; D is perhaps TRBD1 (5 bases). The CDR3 sequence is 12 residues long. CDR1 is MNHEY, CDR2 SMNVEV, per germline (reference sequence). Trimming took off 2 bases at V and 11 bases at J, with 7 bases between the two ends.

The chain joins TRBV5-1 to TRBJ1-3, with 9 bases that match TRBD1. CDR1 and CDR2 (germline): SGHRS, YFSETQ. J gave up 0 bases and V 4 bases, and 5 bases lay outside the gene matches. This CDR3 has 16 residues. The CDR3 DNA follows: TGCGCCAGCAGCCTTCCGGGACAGGGCTCTGGAAACACCATATATTTT. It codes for CASSLPGQGSGNTIYF. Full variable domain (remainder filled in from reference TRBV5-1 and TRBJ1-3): KAGVTQTPRYLIKTRGQQVTLSCSPISGHRSVSWYQQTPGQGLQFLFEYFSETQRNKGNFPGRFSGRQFSNSRSEMNVSTLELGDSALYLCASSLPGQGSGNTIYFGEGSWLTVV.

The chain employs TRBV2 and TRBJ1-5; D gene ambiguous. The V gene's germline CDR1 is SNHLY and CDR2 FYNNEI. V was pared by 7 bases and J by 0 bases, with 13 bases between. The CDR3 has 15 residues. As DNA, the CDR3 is TGTGCCAGCATCTCGGGCCCAGATAGCAATCAGCCCCAGCATTTT. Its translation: CASISGPDSNQPQHF. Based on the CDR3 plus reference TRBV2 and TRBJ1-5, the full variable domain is EPEVTQTPSHQVTQMGQEVILRCVPISNHLYFYWYRQILGQKVEFLVSFYNNEISEKSEIFDDQFSVERPDGSNFTLKIRSTKLEDSAMYFCASISGPDSNQPQHFGDGTRLSIL.

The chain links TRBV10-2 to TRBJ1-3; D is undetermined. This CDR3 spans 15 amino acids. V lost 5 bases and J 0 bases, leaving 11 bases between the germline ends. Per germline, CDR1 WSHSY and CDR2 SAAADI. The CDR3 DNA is TGCGCCAGCAGTCATGGACTGGCCTCTGGAAACACCATATATTTT. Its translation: CASSHGLASGNTIYF.